Listed below are T cell receptor beta chains from one sample, sequenced in a study of human CD4 T cells and Enterobacteriaceae. Sequencing was performed with immunoSEQ multiplex PCR; in TCRdb, only in-frame clones are kept and a portion is missing. The profile shows some 30,000 clones, just under 85% of them singletons. Sequenced sample: memory CD4+ T cells from blood. All receptors derive from a human donor in good health. Both conserved end residues are part of each CDR3. A D gene is named only where the DNA matches it firmly. Clone size is not always given. Where it is, it says once, few, many or a class for expanded clones.

clone size	V gene	J gene	D gene	CDR3 protein	CDR3 DNA
NA	TRBV19	TRBJ2-3	NA	CASSNARTFTDTQYF	TGTGCCAGTAGTAATGCTAGAACTTTCACAGATACGCAGTATTTT
NA	TRBV7-9	TRBJ2-3	NA	CASSLRDTQYF	TGTGCCAGCAGCTTACGAGATACGCAGTATTTT
NA	TRBV28	TRBJ2-7	NA	CASSLSQYEQYF	TGTGCCAGCAGTTTGAGTCAGTACGAGCAGTACTTC
few	TRBV5-6	TRBJ2-1	NA	CASSSGPYNEQFF	TGTGCCAGCAGCTCGGGACCGTACAATGAGCAGTTCTTC
NA	TRBV5-5	TRBJ1-3	NA	CASSRGGSSSGNTIYF	TGTGCCAGCAGCCGCGGGGGATCGAGCTCTGGAAACACCATATATTTT
once	TRBV7-7	TRBJ2-2	TRBD2	CASSPGTSPGGGELFF	TGTGCCAGCAGCCCCGGGACTAGCCCTGGGGGCGGGGAGCTGTTTTTT
NA	TRBV19	TRBJ1-3	NA	CASSGQSGNTIYF	TGTGCCAGTAGTGGACAGTCTGGAAACACCATATATTTT
NA	TRBV7-9	TRBJ1-1	TRBD1	CASSPTGTGGRAFF	TGTGCCAGCAGCCCCACCGGGACAGGGGGGAGGGCTTTCTTT
NA	TRBV7-2	TRBJ2-7	NA	CASSFGSSYEQYF	TGTGCCAGCAGCTTCGGGAGCTCCTACGAGCAGTACTTC
NA	TRBV6-6	TRBJ2-1	NA	CASSYGPHNEQFF	TGTGCCAGCAGCTACGGACCTCACAATGAGCAGTTCTTC
NA	TRBV10-1	TRBJ2-1	TRBD2	CASSPGTSGKNEQFF	TGCGCCAGCAGTCCCGGGACTAGCGGGAAAAATGAGCAGTTCTTC
NA	TRBV5-8	TRBJ2-1	TRBD2	CASSRGLAGVSEQFF	TGTGCCAGCAGCCGGGGACTAGCGGGAGTTTCTGAGCAGTTCTTC
NA	TRBV5-1	TRBJ2-3	NA	CASTPAGSTDTQYF	TGCGCCAGCACCCCCGCGGGCAGCACAGATACGCAGTATTTT
NA	TRBV7-9	TRBJ2-4	TRBD2	CASRQGLAGEAIQYF	TGTGCCAGCAGGCAAGGACTAGCGGGAGAGGCCATTCAGTACTTC
NA	TRBV4-2	TRBJ1-4	NA	CASSQRSGVGEKLFF	TGTGCCAGCAGCCAACGATCAGGGGTTGGGGAAAAACTGTTTTTT
NA	TRBV7-3	TRBJ2-5	TRBD2	CASSPRGGSTQETQYF	TGTGCCAGCAGCCCACGGGGAGGGTCCACCCAAGAGACCCAGTACTTC
NA	TRBV6-6	TRBJ2-7	NA	CASSPRLAGYEQYF	TGTGCCAGCAGTCCTCGTCTCGCCGGTTACGAGCAGTACTTC
NA	TRBV19	TRBJ2-1	TRBD1	CASSRQGSLGNEQFF	TGTGCCAGTAGTCGACAGGGTTCCTTGGGCAATGAGCAGTTCTTC